This T cell receptor beta chain was found in a study of cytomegalovirus exposure and HLA in healthy donors (dated by TCRdb to about 2017). Describing the broader study: An earlier analysis of 587 of the donors reported approximately 260 Gb of sequence data and roughly 120 million unique TCR beta sequences obtained from around 170 million T cells. The study aimed to test whether signatures of past pathogen exposure could be identified by cataloging public T cell receptors. The number of donors typed differed by locus, with roughly 629-640 for A, B, C, DRB1 and DQB1, over 500 for DQA1, 600 to 610 for DPA1, and some 470 for DPB1. The study used immunosequencing to profile the T cell repertoires of around 600 subjects and linked those repertoires to cytomegalovirus serostatus. About 5 DR-DQ haplotypes were handled as single units for association and clustering, since linkage in the cohort was strong. Genome-wide SNP genotypes for about 55% of the roughly 670 donors were used in a later genetic analysis, which treated that subset as a discovery cohort. Rather than using new phenotypic data, the later analysis identified candidate immune exposures from TCR beta sequences and from how often those sequences occurred across donors. High-throughput TCR immunosequencing, statistical association of individual TCRs with disease status, and machine learning were combined to predict cytomegalovirus infection status. A separate validation cohort of roughly 110 different subjects was used in addition to the roughly 720-subject first cohort. Donor age, sex, ethnicity and CMV serostatus were compiled together with the repertoire data. An earlier analysis of some 500 of the donors used high-throughput TCR beta sequencing to judge whether each TCR beta V gene segment behaved as functional or pseudogenic. To study patterns of TCR occurrence, a later analysis re-analyzed previously published TCR beta repertoires from more than 550 donors and added high-resolution HLA genotyping. Class I and class II HLA loci were covered by the typing at four-digit resolution. All discovery cohort repertoires had been generated on a single sequencing platform. Approximately 300 gigabases of sequencing data and approximately 92 million unique TCR sequences made up an early release that covered 500 to 700 HLA-typed donors. Across 300 to 400 genotyped donors of the cohort, an average of approximately 200,000 unique TCR beta nucleotide sequences per donor were sequenced, and approximately 17% of those sequences were non-productive. Of the 300 to 450 genotyped donors, around 81% fell in the genetic ancestry cluster associated with self-reported Caucasian donors.

This clone was detected only once. What antigen it recognizes has not been identified. No clone much larger than this one lies a single base away; base qualities are absent. The cohort was made up of roughly 670 healthy bone marrow donors. At the time of sampling, every cohort member was nominally healthy, though immune exposures that went unrecorded were likely present. The donor was CMV seronegative and was included in the group of hundreds of seronegative cohort members. Each donor provided a peripheral blood sample, and peripheral blood mononuclear cells were used for TCR beta sequencing. Genomic DNA was extracted from the blood cell samples with the Qiagen DNeasy Blood Extraction Kit. The library relied on the immunoSEQ multiplex PCR assay. For the multiplex PCR, a mixture combining 60 forward primers for TCR Vbeta segments and 13 reverse primers for TCR Jbeta segments was used. The CDR3 region of rearranged TCR beta genes was amplified from genomic DNA with a multiplex PCR assay. The Illumina HiSeq System was used to sequence the amplified TCR beta libraries as 87-base-pair reads. The original pipeline was this. A later analysis tallied roughly 76 million unique TCR beta chains across the 610 or so repertoires, and about 12 million of those chains were shared by two or more donors. Raw reads were error-corrected and collapsed into unique sequences with a nearest-neighbor algorithm that merged closely related sequences to remove PCR and sequencing errors. CDR3 sequences were aligned to IMGT reference sequences to assign V, D and J gene segments. For a sequence to be retained, at least a six-nucleotide match to both a V gene segment and a J gene segment was required. Rearrangements were classified as productive when the CDR3 lacked stop codons and remained in frame with V and J, and all other rearrangements were classified as non-productive. CDR3 was defined according to IMGT convention as the region running from the second conserved V-encoded cysteine to the conserved J-encoded phenylalanine. The earlier analysis of some 540 of the donors excluded any sequence lacking an unambiguous match to a single V gene segment. In an earlier analysis of approximately 610 of the donors, V segments were called functional above 56.7% productive rearrangements and were called segregating when the between-donor standard deviation exceeded 5%. A statistical classification framework was built to diagnose cytomegalovirus status from the catalog of TCR beta chain sequences. In a later analysis, TCR nucleotide sequences were compared against IMGT/GENE-DB human TR gene sequences so that V and J genes could be assigned. Using the TCRdist pipeline, a later analysis assigned CDR3 sequences along with most-parsimonious VDJ recombination scenarios. In a later analysis, each TCR beta chain was defined by its CDR3 amino acid sequence together with its V-gene family, and reads lacking a unique V-gene family were excluded. In a later analysis, several hundred highly shared, low-generation-probability nucleotide sequences were removed to address suspected cross-contamination and a sequencing artifact. For each public chain, a later analysis derived a clonal expansion index from normalized ranks of inferred template counts within each repertoire. A later analysis computed generation probabilities with a VDJ recombination model fitted to out-of-frame rearrangements, and checked the results against IGoR. In a later analysis, TCR-TCR, TCR-HLA and TCR-CMV co-occurrence was scored with hypergeometric tests, and a repertoire-size bias correction was applied to TCR pairs. False discovery rates were estimated in a later analysis by permuting HLA or CMV assignments 20 times. In a later analysis, co-occurring TCRs were grouped using DBSCAN, and TCRdist sequence similarity was added for clustering within HLA-allele-positive subsets. Repertoires with fewer than 30,000 or more than 120,000 public chains, plus five repertoires with anomalous nucleotide sharing, were excluded from co-occurrence clustering. The clones in this table, taken by TCRdb from immuneACCESS, are in-frame only. Not every clone is retained; where verified, under half of the shortfall comes from an unresolved V gene, and the cause of the rest is unknown. V and J calls plus clone size are reproduced from that table; the DNA served to infer D and trimming. The sample table holds approximately 130,000 clones, of which roughly 79% were seen once. The ten largest clones capture roughly 3% of the sample.

Paper-wide results and their limitations: A group of highly shared sequence variants was considered likely to be a technical artifact of the sequencing pipeline. In an earlier analysis of roughly 500 of the donors, most TCR beta V segments appeared in productive rearrangements about 90% or about 30% of the time, broadly matching IMGT annotations. Compared with the roughly 710-donor mean, donors in an Asian-associated ancestry cluster had fewer N-insertions in productive TCRs, according to a later genetic analysis. For the cohort, immune exposure information was limited to CMV serostatus. The authors suggested that the approach could potentially be extended to other disease states and immunological phenotypes. Across donors, most TCR sequences were observed very rarely, whereas some public TCRs were present in many individuals. A later analysis found that HLA-associated TCR beta chains were more clonally expanded and had lower generation probabilities than equally common non-associated chains. Assigning TCR associations to individual alleles was difficult when HLA alleles, especially DR and DQ, strongly co-occurred. According to a later analysis, TCR association rates differed among HLA loci, with DRB1 alleles showing the most associated TCRs and HLA-C alleles showing the fewest. Because some donors lacked HLA typing at each locus, the association tests relied only on the typed subset. A later analysis found that most CMV-associated TCR beta chains appeared HLA-restricted, with HLA associations seemingly driven largely by CMV exposure. In the study, some 160 TCR beta chains were listed as associated with cytomegalovirus. A further reported finding was that TCR beta sequences accurately predicted the HLA-A and HLA-B alleles for most subjects in the first cohort. Correlated functional status among segregating V segments might be attributable to linkage disequilibrium, but an unknown experimental factor could not be ruled out. V-gene and J-gene trimming of TCR beta chains was associated with a missense DCLRE1C variant in a later genetic analysis, and the association was replicated in an independent cohort. Specific HLA alleles were associated with 15,000 to 20,000 TCR beta sequences at a false discovery rate of 0.05 in a later analysis. In vitro tests confirmed that three of the cytomegalovirus-associated TCR beta chains recognize cytomegalovirus antigens. The presence/absence analyses assumed that sequencing depth was roughly uniform across donors, and that assumption may not be true. The earlier analysis of about 600 of the donors excluded around 17 rarely observed V segments, including chromosome 9 orphons, because counts were too low. The classifier was reported to diagnose cytomegalovirus status with high specificity and sensitivity in both the original and validation cohorts. Only TCR beta chains were sequenced in this cohort, and the absence of alpha or paired-chain data limited detectable features. A later analysis reported that several top co-occurrence clusters appeared linked to parvovirus B19, influenza, CMV and Epstein-Barr virus.

This sequence originates from a young man in good health and CMV-seronegative. Sample: PBMCs.

The CDR3 reads CASSQDTAGNTIYF. The DNA reads TGCGCCAGCAGCCAAGATACGGCTGGAAACACCATATATTTT. The chain is assembled from TRBV4-3 and TRBJ1-3; the D gene cannot be named for sure. The germline V gene sets CDR1 to LGHNA and CDR2 to YSLEER. Trimming takes 0 bases from V and 2 bases from J, and the germline ends sit 5 bases apart. From cysteine to phenylalanine, the CDR3 is 14 amino acids long. Solely the CDR3 DNA is kept, with 42 bases framed from the first base.